This T cell receptor (beta chain) is from a study of T cell repertoires in cytomegalovirus infection. As for the study in general: As its CMV epitopes, the study selected recently identified HLA-C-restricted and well-studied HLA-B-restricted targets. Both a matching HLA type and CMV infection were indicated by public TCR beta signatures.

This CDR3 region has 13 residues. The ends lost 6 bases at V and 3 bases at J; junction bases unmatched: 4. In germline, CDR1 is SGHVS, CDR2 FNYEAQ. Whole-study findings and limits: Ex vivo responses were dominated by HLA-C-restricted CMV-specific TCR beta clonotypes.

Worth noting for this clonotype: Its specificity is not known.

TCRdb passed the reads through MiXCR, listing each CDR3 protein once. The data show roughly 180,000 distinct CDR3 sequences, roughly 21% seen once. This receptor was obtained from a human donor in good health (CMV status not recorded). Some clones in this sample may be carry-over from other donors' samples. The rearrangement joins TRBV7-6 to TRBJ1-2; TRBD1 agrees at 7 bases. Sequencing used CD8+ T cells from cultured PBMCs, obtained from culture after CMV antigen stimulation. Here the CDR3 reads CASRSGTDYGYTF. CDR3 DNA sequence: TGTGCCAGCAGGTCCGGGACAGACTATGGCTACACCTTC.